These 24 T cell receptor beta chains share one sample of origin, sequenced in a study of PD-L1 blockade in urothelial cancer. TCRdb's table, derived via immunoSEQ multiplex PCR, lists solely in-frame clones and lacks some. The sample has about 24,000 clones; around 88% are singletons. This sample comprised PBMCs, obtained around atezolizumab (anti-PD-L1) treatment. The receptors shown here come from a man in his fifties or sixties with urothelial cancer.

The rearrangement uses TRBV5-4 and TRBJ2-3, with D hard to call. CDR3 length equals 15 residues. Looked up from germline, CDR1 is SGHNT and CDR2 is YYREEE (reference sequence). V lost 10 bases and J lost 0, with 18 bases in between. In DNA, the CDR3 is TGTGCCGCCCGACTGGATCCTTCTAGCACAGATACGCAGTATTTT. Translated, it gives CAARLDPSSTDTQYF.

The chain couples TRBV19 to TRBJ2-5, with TRBD1 matching over 10 bases. From germline, CDR1 is LNHDA and CDR2 SQIVND (reference sequence). V lost 4 bases and J lost 4; bases outside the gene matches: 6. The CDR3 is made up of 15 amino acids. CDR3 sequence reads: CASSTWGTGVETQYF. The CDR3 DNA reads TGTGCCAGTAGTACTTGGGGGACAGGGGTAGAGACCCAGTACTTC.

The chain has TRBV7-6 and TRBJ1-5; 10 nucleotides match TRBD1. Trimming at V came to 5 bases and at J to 0 bases, leaving 7 bases not matched to a gene. CDR1 and CDR2 (germline): SGHVS, FNYEAQ. The CDR3 runs to 17 residues. The CDR3 DNA reads TGTGCCAGCAGCCTGACGGACAGGGGGTCTAGCAATCAGCCCCAGCATTTT. Its translation: CASSLTDRGSSNQPQHF.

V and J are TRBV30 and TRBJ1-1; 11 positions match TRBD1. The CDR3 covers 15 residues. Per germline, CDR1 GTSNPN and CDR2 SVGIG (reference sequence). V lost 0 bases, J lost 7 bases, and 7 bases stayed unmatched. In nucleotides, the CDR3 is TGTGCCTGGAGTGTCCGGGACAGGGGGGTGGGTGAAGCTTTCTTT. Its translation is CAWSVRDRGVGEAFF. The full variable domain, with the rest looked up from reference TRBV30 and TRBJ1-1, is SQTIHQWPATLVQPVGSPLSLECTVEGTSNPNLYWYRQAAGRGLQLLFYSVGIGQISSEVPQNLSASRPQDRQFILSSKKLLLSDSGFYLCAWSVRDRGVGEAFFGQGTRLTVV.

This sequence joins TRBV14 and TRBJ2-7; possibly TRBD2 for D (6 bases). Germline V gene sequence: CDR1 SGHDN, CDR2 FVKESK. V was pared by 0 bases and J by 5 bases, with 14 bases between. CDR3 length: 15 residues. The CDR3 DNA is TGTGCCAGCAGCCAAGATCCCTGGGGGGTTGACGAGCAGTACTTC. Translated, it gives CASSQDPWGVDEQYF.

The chain carries TRBV27 and TRBJ2-7, with D tentatively TRBD2 (5 bases). The V gene's germline CDR1 is MNHEY and CDR2 SMNVEV (reference sequence). The CDR3 totals 15 residues. Trimming stripped 1 base from V and 3 bases from J, with 13 bases between. The CDR3 DNA sequence: TGTGCCAGCAGTTTATTGACGGGGTTCGTCTACGAGCAGTACTTC. Residues: CASSLLTGFVYEQYF.

The CDR3 sequence is CATSRGGTSGRAREQFF. The DNA of the CDR3 is TGTGCCACCAGCAGAGGAGGGACTAGCGGGAGGGCCAGGGAGCAGTTCTTC. The chain combines TRBV15 with TRBJ2-1; 16 bases fit TRBD2. The CDR3 contains 17 residues. Looked up from germline, CDR1 is LNHNV and CDR2 is YYDKDF (reference sequence). Trimming took 1 base from V and 10 from J; bases not matched to a gene: 7.

This chain uses TRBV4-3 with TRBJ2-7; 9 bases align to TRBD1. The CDR3 is made up of 16 amino acids. Germline assignment: CDR1 LGHNA and CDR2 YSLEER. Trimming cost V 4 bases and J 5 bases; bases outside gene matches: 12. CDR3: CASSRLVGTGHHEQYF. The CDR3 bases are TGCGCCAGCAGCCGCTTGGTCGGGACAGGGCACCACGAGCAGTACTTC.

The chain links TRBV6-5 to TRBJ2-7, with 8 bases identical to TRBD1. The CDR3 is 15 amino acids. The germline CDR1 and CDR2 sequences are MNHEY and SVGAGI. With V trimmed by 9 bases and J by 6 bases, 16 bases remained unmatched. Here the CDR3 reads CASRGVGDRKGEQYF. CDR3 nucleotide sequence: TGTGCCAGTAGGGGGGTCGGGGACAGGAAGGGCGAGCAGTACTTC.

The J gene is TRBJ2-7, the V gene TRBV4-1; 11 bases match TRBD1. The J segment lost 4 bases and the V segment lost 3 bases, leaving 5 bases of the junction unmatched. Germline CDR1 reads MGHRA; CDR2 reads YSYEKL. The CDR3 covers 15 residues. CDR3 loop: CASSQPGQGVYEQYF. In DNA, the CDR3 is TGCGCCAGCAGCCAGCCGGGACAGGGGGTTTACGAGCAGTACTTC.

The V gene is TRBV4-3, the J gene TRBJ2-1; 13 bases fit TRBD2. The CDR3 totals 17 residues. Germline-derived CDR1 and CDR2 are LGHNA and YSLEER. Trimming at V came to 0 bases and at J to 8 bases, leaving 7 bases not matched to a gene. CDR3 sequence: CASSQELAGGPVDEQFF. As DNA, the CDR3 is TGCGCCAGCAGCCAAGAACTAGCGGGAGGGCCGGTGGATGAGCAGTTCTTC.

This sequence joins TRBV5-6 and TRBJ2-7; TRBD1 might be the D (6 bases). Trimming took off 2 bases at V and 4 bases at J, with 7 bases between the two ends. Germline CDR1 SGHDT, CDR2 YYEEEE. This CDR3 is built from 12 residues. Here the CDR3 reads CASSFGQYEQYF. DNA of the CDR3: TGTGCCAGCAGCTTTGGACAGTACGAGCAGTACTTC.

V usage is TRBV18 and J usage is TRBJ2-5, with 9 bases fitting TRBD2. V was clipped by 4 bases and J by 0 bases; unmatched bases: 6. Looked up from germline, CDR1 is KGHSH and CDR2 is LQKENI. The CDR3 length is 16 residues. CDR3 in amino acids: CASSRGRLADQETQYF. The CDR3 DNA sequence: TGTGCCAGCTCACGAGGCCGACTAGCGGACCAAGAGACCCAGTACTTC.

This clone occurred a few times. CDR3 sequence (DNA): TGTGCCAGCAGCTTAGGGACAGGGACAGATACGCAGTATTTT. Protein product: CASSLGTGTDTQYF. The rearrangement uses TRBV7-9 and TRBJ2-3; TRBD1 agrees at 8 bases. V was clipped by 1 base and J by 3 bases; unmatched bases: 0. The CDR3 is made up of 14 amino acids. Germline loops: CDR1 SEHNR, CDR2 FQNEAQ (reference sequence). The whole variable domain, remainder taken from reference TRBV7-9 and TRBJ2-3, is DTGVSQNPRHKITKRGQNVTFRCDPISEHNRLYWYRQTLGQGPEFLTYFQNEAQLEKSRLLSDRFSAERPKGSFSTLEIQRTEQGDSAMYLCASSLGTGTDTQYFGPGTRLTVL.

The chain uses TRBV4-2 and TRBJ2-5, with no clear D. The CDR3 loop spans 15 amino acids. The V end lost 1 base, the J end lost 3 bases, and 12 bases lay between the germline ends. Germline values: CDR1 LGHNA, CDR2 YNFKEQ. The CDR3 nucleotides read TGTGCCAGCAGCCAAGCCGGGTTTCGCGAAGAGACCCAGTACTTC. This gives the protein CASSQAGFREETQYF.

This clone has just one count. The chain joins TRBV7-2 to TRBJ2-2, with D perhaps matching TRBD2 (7 bases). The germline gives CDR1 SGHTA, CDR2 FQGNSA. V was shortened by 7 bases and J by 4 bases, with 16 bases between the two germline ends. The CDR3 runs to 15 residues. CDR3 residues: CASTLGGAGTGELFF. Here the CDR3 DNA reads TGTGCCAGCACTCTAGGGGGGGCGGGCACCGGGGAGCTGTTTTTT. Using reference TRBV7-2 and TRBJ2-2 for the parts outside the CDR3, the full variable domain is GAGVSQSPSNKVTEKGKDVELRCDPISGHTALYWYRQSLGQGLEFLIYFQGNSAPDKSGLPSDRFSAERTGGSVSTLTIQRTQQEDSAVYLCASTLGGAGTGELFFGEGSRLTVL.

This clone was counted only a few times. The J gene is TRBJ1-5, the V gene TRBV2; TRBD1 aligns across 7 bases. The CDR3 extends over 14 amino acids. Germline CDR1 SNHLY, CDR2 FYNNEI. V lost 4 bases to trimming and J lost 4 bases; unmatched junction nucleotides: 4. The CDR3 is CASSVQGQNQPQHF. The CDR3, as DNA: TGTGCCAGCAGTGTCCAGGGACAGAATCAGCCCCAGCATTTT. Full variable domain (remainder filled in from reference TRBV2 and TRBJ1-5): EPEVTQTPSHQVTQMGQEVILRCVPISNHLYFYWYRQILGQKVEFLVSFYNNEISEKSEIFDDQFSVERPDGSNFTLKIRSTKLEDSAMYFCASSVQGQNQPQHFGDGTRLSIL.

This rearrangement joins TRBV21-1 to TRBJ2-7; whether TRBD1, the table's D call, matches the DNA was not checked. TRBV21-1 is noted as a pseudogene. The CDR3 loop spans 15 amino acids. The CDR3 sequence: CASSDPPGHPYEQYF. As DNA, the CDR3 is TGTGCCAGCAGCGACCCCCCGGGACACCCCTACGAGCAGTACTTC.

V usage is TRBV13 and J usage is TRBJ2-3; 8 nucleotides match TRBD1. J lost 4 bases, V lost 0 bases, and 6 bases had no gene match. This CDR3 has 16 residues. Germline V gene data show CDR1 as PRHDT and CDR2 as FYEKMQ (reference sequence). The chain's CDR3 is CASSLGTGARADTQYF. The CDR3, as DNA: TGTGCCAGCAGCTTAGGGACAGGGGCTCGGGCAGATACGCAGTATTTT.

In DNA, the CDR3 is TGTGCCAGCAGCTCTAGGCGCGGGACTAGCGGGAGCAATGAGCAGTTCTTC. This sequence encodes CASSSRRGTSGSNEQFF. The V call is TRBV11-2, the J call TRBJ2-1, with 14 bases aligning to TRBD2. The V gene end was trimmed by 4 bases and the J gene end by 6 bases; junction bases not matched to a gene: 8. This CDR3 contains 17 residues. Germline values: CDR1 SGHAT, CDR2 FQNNGV.

This clone was seen only once. The chain employs TRBV18 and TRBJ2-7; the D gene is possibly TRBD1 (5 bases). The CDR3 extends over 14 amino acids. From germline, CDR1 is KGHSH and CDR2 LQKENI. V was shortened by 2 bases and J by 1 base, with 9 bases between the two germline ends. Written as DNA, the CDR3 is TGTGCCAGCTCACCAGACAGAGCATCCTACGAGCAGTACTTC. Encoded protein: CASSPDRASYEQYF. Looking up the rest from reference TRBV18 and TRBJ2-7 gives the full variable domain: NAGVMQNPRHLVRRRGQEARLRCSPMKGHSHVYWYRQLPEEGLKFMVYLQKENIIDESGMPKERFSAEFPKEGPSILRIQQVVRGDSAAYFCASSPDRASYEQYFGPGTRLTVT.

This clone has just a few counts. The gene calls are TRBV6-5 and TRBJ1-1, with TRBD1 as a possible D gene (6 bases). The germline V and J ends were trimmed by 7 bases and 7 bases, with 16 bases remaining between them. The CDR3 covers 13 residues. Per the germline V gene, CDR1 is MNHEY and CDR2 is SVGAGI. DNA for the CDR3: TGTGCCAGCAATCGACGGGGGGCGCGTGAAGCTTTCTTT. This translates into CASNRRGAREAFF.

J is TRBJ2-3 and V is TRBV5-4, with D tentatively TRBD1 (6 bases). CDR1 SGHNT and CDR2 YYREEE come from the germline V gene (reference sequence). The V and J ends lost 0 bases and 2 bases respectively, with 10 bases between them. The CDR3 extends over 15 amino acids. CDR3: CASSLEDRYTDTQYF. As DNA, the CDR3 is TGTGCCAGCAGCTTGGAGGACAGATACACAGATACGCAGTATTTT. The whole variable domain, filled in from reference TRBV5-4 and TRBJ2-3, reads ETGVTQSPTHLIKTRGQQVTLRCSSQSGHNTVSWYQQALGQGPQFIFQYYREEENGRGNFPPRFSGLQFPNYSSELNVNALELDDSALYLCASSLEDRYTDTQYFGPGTRLTVL.

The genes are TRBV10-2 and TRBJ2-6; TRBD2 is a possible D gene (6 bases). V was clipped by 1 base and J by 0 bases, with 7 bases between them. This CDR3 comprises 16 residues. The V gene's germline CDR1 is WSHSY and CDR2 SAAADI. The CDR3 DNA reads as TGCGCCAGCAGTGAGTTAGCGGTCTCTGGGGCCAACGTCCTGACTTTC. Translated, it gives CASSELAVSGANVLTF.